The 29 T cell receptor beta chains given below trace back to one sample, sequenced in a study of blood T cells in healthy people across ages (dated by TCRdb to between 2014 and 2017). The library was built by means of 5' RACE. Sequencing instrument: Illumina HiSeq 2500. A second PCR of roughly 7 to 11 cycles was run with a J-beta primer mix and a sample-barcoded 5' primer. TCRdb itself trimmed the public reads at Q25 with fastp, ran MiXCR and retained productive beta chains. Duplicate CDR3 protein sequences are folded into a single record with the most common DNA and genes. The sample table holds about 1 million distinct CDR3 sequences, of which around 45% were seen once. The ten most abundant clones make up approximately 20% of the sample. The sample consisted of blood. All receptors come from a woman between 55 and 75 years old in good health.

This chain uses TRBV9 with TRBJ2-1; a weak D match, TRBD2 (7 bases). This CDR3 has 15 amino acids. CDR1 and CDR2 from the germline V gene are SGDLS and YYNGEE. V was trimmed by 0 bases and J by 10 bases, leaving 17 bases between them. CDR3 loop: CASSVEGGSRGEQFF. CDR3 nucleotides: TGTGCCAGCAGCGTAGAGGGGGGGTCGAGAGGGGAGCAGTTCTTC.

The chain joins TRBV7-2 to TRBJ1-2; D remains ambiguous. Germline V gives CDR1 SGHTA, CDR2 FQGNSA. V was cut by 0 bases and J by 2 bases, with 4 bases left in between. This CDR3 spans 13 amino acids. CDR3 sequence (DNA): TGTGCCAGCAGCTTAGCACAAAACTATGGCTACACCTTC. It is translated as CASSLAQNYGYTF.

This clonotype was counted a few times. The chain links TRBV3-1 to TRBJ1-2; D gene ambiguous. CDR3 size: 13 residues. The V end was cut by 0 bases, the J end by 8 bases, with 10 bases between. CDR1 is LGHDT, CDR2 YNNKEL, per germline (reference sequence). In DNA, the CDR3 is TGTGCCAGCAGCCAAGAGCACCGTGGAGGCTACACCTTC. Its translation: CASSQEHRGGYTF.

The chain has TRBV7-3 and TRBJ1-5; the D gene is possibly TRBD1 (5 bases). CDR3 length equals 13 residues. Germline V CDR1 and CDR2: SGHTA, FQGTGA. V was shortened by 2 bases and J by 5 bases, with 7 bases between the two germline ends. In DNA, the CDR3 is TGTGCCAGCAGCTTATCGGGGCATCAGCCCCAGCATTTT. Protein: CASSLSGHQPQHF.

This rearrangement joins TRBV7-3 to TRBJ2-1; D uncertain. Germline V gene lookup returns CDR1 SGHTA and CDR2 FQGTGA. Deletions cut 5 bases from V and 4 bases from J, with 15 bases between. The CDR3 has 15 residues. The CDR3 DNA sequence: TGTGCCAGCAGCGTCGGCGCCTCTGCTTACAATGAGCAGTTCTTC. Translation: CASSVGASAYNEQFF.

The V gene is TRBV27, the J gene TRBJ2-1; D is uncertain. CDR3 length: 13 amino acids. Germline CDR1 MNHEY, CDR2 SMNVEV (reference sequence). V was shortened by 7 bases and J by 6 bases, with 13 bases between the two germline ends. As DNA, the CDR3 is TGTGCCAGCACTCGAGGAATATGCAATGAGCAGTTCTTC. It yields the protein CASTRGICNEQFF.

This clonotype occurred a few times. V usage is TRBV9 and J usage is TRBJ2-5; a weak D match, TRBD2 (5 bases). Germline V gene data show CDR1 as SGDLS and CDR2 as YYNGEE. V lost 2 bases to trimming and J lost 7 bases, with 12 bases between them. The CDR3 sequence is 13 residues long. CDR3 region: CASSVHLEGTQYF. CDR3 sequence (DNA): TGTGCCAGCAGCGTTCACCTAGAGGGGACCCAGTACTTC.

The CDR3 region has the DNA TGTGCCAGCAGTTACTCGAGGCCAGGGGGCGATGGCTACACCTTC. This codes for CASSYSRPGGDGYTF. This chain joins TRBV6-5 and TRBJ1-2; the match to TRBD1 covers 8 bases. CDR3 size: 15 residues. Germline V CDR1 and CDR2: MNHEY, SVGAGI. V lost 0 bases and J lost 6; bases outside the gene matches: 6.

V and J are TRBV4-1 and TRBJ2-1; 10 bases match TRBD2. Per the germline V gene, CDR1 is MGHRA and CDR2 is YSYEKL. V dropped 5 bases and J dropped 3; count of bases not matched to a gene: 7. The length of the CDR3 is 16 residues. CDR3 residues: CASSFSGGNFYNEQFF. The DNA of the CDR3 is TGCGCCAGCAGCTTTAGCGGGGGGAATTTCTACAATGAGCAGTTCTTC.

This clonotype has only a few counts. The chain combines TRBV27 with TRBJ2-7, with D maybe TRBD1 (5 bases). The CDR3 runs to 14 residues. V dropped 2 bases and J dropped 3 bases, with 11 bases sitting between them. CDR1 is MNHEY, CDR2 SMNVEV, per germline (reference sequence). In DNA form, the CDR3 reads TGTGCCAGCAGTTTAGGAGACAGTATCTACGAGCAGTACTTC. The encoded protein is CASSLGDSIYEQYF.

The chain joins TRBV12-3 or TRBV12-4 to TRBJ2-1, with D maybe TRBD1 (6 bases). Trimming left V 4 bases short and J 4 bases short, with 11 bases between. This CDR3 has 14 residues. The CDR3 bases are TGTGCCAGCAGTTGGGACACAAATTACAATGAGCAGTTCTTC. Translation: CASSWDTNYNEQFF.

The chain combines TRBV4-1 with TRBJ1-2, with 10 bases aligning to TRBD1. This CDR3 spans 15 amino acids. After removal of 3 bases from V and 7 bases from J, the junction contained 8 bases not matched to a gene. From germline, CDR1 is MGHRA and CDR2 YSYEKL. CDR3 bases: TGCGCCAGCAGCCAGGGACGACAGGGGGCTTCTGGCTACACCTTC. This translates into CASSQGRQGASGYTF.

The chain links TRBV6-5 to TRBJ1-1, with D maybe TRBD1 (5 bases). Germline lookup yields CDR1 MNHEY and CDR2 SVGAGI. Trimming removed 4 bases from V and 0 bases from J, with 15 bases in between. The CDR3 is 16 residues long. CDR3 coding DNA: TGTGCCAGCAGTTTGAAGGGGCGGGGGATGAACACTGAAGCTTTCTTT. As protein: CASSLKGRGMNTEAFF.

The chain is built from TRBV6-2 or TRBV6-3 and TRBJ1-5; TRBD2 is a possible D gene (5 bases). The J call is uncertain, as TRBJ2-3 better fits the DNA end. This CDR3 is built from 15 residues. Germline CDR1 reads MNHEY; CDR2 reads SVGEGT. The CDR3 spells CASSRLSPSNQPQYF. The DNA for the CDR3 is TGTGCCAGCAGCCGCCTTTCCCCTAGCAATCAGCCCCAGTATTTT.

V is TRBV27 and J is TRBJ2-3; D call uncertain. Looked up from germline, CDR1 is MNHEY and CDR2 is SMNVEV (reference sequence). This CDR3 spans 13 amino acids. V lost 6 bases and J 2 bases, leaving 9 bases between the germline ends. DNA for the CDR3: TGTGCCAGCAGCGACGTCTTCACAGATACGCAGTATTTT. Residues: CASSDVFTDTQYF.

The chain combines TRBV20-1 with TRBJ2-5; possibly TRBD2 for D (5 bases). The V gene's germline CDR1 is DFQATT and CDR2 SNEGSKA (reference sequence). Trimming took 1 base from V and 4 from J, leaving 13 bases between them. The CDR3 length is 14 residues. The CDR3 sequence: CSARGPGIGETQYF. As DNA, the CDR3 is TGCAGTGCTAGAGGACCCGGGATTGGAGAGACCCAGTACTTC.

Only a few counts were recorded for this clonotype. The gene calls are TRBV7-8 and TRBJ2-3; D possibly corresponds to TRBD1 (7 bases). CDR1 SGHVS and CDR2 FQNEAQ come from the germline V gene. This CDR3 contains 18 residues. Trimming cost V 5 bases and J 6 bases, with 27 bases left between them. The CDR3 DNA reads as TGTGCCAGCAGCCAGATGCGGTGGAGGGGGCAAAGAGGTGATACGCAGTATTTT. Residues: CASSQMRWRGQRGDTQYF.

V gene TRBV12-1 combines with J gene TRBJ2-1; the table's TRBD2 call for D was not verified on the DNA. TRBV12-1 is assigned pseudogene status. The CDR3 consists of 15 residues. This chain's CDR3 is CASSGGTSEYNEQFF. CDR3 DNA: TGTGCCAGCAGCGGTGGGACTAGCGAATACAATGAGCAGTTCTTC.

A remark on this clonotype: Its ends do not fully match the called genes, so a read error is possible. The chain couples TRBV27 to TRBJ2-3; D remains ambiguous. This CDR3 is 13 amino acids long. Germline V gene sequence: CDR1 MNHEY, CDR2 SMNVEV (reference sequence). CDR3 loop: CASSFRLTATQYF. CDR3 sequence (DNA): TGTGCCAGCAGTTTCCGTCTCACAGCTACGCAGTATTTT.

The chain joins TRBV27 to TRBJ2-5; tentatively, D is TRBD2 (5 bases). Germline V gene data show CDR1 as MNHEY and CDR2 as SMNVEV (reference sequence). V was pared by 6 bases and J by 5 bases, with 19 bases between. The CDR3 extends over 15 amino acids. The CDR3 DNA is TGTGCCAGCAGACCCAGCGGAGCCTACCGGGAGACCCAGTACTTC. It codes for CASRPSGAYRETQYF.

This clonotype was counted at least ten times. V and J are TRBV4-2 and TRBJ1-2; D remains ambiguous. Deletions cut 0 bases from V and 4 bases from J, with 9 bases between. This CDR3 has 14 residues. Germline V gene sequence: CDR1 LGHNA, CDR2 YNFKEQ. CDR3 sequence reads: CASSQDLSGYGYTF. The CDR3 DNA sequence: TGTGCCAGCAGCCAAGATCTTTCCGGCTATGGCTACACCTTC.

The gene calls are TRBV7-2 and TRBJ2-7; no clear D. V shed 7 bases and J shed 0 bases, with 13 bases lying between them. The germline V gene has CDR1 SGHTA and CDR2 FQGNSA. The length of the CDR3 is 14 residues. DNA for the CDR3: TGTGCCAGCACCCCGCGAGAATTCTCCTACGAGCAGTACTTC. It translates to CASTPREFSYEQYF.

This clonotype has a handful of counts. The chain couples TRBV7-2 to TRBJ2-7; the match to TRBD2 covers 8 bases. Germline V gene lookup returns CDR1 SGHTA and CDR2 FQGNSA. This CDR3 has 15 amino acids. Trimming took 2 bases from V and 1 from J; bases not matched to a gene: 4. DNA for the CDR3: TGTGCCAGCAGCTTAACAGCGGGAGTATCCTACGAGCAGTACTTC. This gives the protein CASSLTAGVSYEQYF.

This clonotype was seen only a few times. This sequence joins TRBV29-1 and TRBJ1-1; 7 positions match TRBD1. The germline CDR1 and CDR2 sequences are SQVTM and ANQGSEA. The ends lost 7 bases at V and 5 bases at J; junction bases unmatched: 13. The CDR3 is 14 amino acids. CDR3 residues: CSAEEGAGITEAFF. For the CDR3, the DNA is TGCAGCGCCGAGGAGGGGGCGGGAATAACTGAAGCTTTCTTT.

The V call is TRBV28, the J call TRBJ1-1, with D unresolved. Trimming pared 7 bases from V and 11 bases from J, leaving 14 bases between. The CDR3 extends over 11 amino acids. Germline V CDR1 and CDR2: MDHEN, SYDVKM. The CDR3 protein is CASISGGRAFF. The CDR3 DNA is TGTGCCAGCATTTCTGGAGGTAGGGCTTTCTTT.

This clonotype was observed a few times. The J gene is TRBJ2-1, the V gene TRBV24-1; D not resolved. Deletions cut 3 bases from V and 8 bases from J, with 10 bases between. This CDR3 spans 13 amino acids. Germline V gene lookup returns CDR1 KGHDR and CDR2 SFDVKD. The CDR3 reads CATSDQYVDEQFF. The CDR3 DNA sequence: TGTGCCACCAGTGATCAATACGTCGATGAGCAGTTCTTC.

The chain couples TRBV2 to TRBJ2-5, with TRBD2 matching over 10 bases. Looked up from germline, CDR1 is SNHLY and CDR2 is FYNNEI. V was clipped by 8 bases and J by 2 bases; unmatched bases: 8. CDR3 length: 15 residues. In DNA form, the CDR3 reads TGTGCCAGCCTTACTAGCGGGGCTACACAAGAGACCCAGTACTTC. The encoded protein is CASLTSGATQETQYF.

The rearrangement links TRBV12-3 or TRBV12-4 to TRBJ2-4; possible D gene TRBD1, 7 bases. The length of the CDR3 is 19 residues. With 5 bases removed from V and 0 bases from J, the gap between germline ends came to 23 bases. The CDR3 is CASSQFPAGQFEAKNIQYF. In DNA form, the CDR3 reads TGTGCCAGCAGTCAATTCCCCGCGGGACAGTTCGAAGCCAAAAACATTCAGTACTTC.

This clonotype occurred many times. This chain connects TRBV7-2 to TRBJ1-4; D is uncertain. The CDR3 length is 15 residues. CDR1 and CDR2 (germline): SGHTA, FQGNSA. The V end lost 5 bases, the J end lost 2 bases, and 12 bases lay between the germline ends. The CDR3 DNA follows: TGTGCCAGCAGCGTTGGACTAGGTACTAATGAAAAACTGTTTTTT. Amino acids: CASSVGLGTNEKLFF.